The clone carrying this T cell receptor beta chain was counted a few times. The sample originates from a study of CD8+CD57+ T cells in acquired aplastic anemia. Looking at the study overall: Sorted CD4+ and CD8+ cells yielded around 3.3 ug of DNA on average. CD4+ cells from healthy donors averaged approximately 11 million reads.

The template used for profiling TCR beta VDJ and CDR3 was genomic DNA. TCRdb reprocessed the reads via MiXCR and lists one record per CDR3 protein. The sample has tens of thousands of distinct CDR3 sequences; approximately 45% are singletons. The CDR3 loop spans 15 amino acids. V was shortened by 3 bases and J by 7 bases, with 16 bases between the two germline ends. Germline V gene lookup returns CDR1 SNHLY and CDR2 FYNNEI. This sequence originates from a human donor in good health, serving as a control. V is TRBV2 and J is TRBJ2-1; D gene unclear. Material for sequencing was sorted CD4+, CD8+, or CD8+CD57+ T cells (not recorded which) from PBMCs. The CDR3 DNA is TGTGCCAGCAGTGAGGTAGGGTTGAGTTTAAATGAGCAGTTCTTC. This sequence encodes CASSEVGLSLNEQFF.